What follows are 27 T cell receptor beta chains derived from one specimen sequenced in a study of blood T cell repertoires in COVID-19. Some clones are missing from TCRdb's copy, which holds only in-frame ones; the method was immunoSEQ multiplex PCR. The data hold some 62,000 clones, with approximately 80% observed a single time. Sequences were obtained from PBMCs or T cells enriched from blood (not recorded which). These receptors were taken from a woman aged 40 to 55 with acute COVID-19.

This clone was recorded only once. CDR3 DNA sequence: TGTGCCAGCAGCTCTCGAGGCGGGAATACGCAGTATTTT. This encodes CASSSRGGNTQYF. The chain has TRBV7-9 and TRBJ2-3; tentatively, D is TRBD2 (6 bases). The CDR3 consists of 13 residues. The germline gives CDR1 SEHNR, CDR2 FQNEAQ (reference sequence). V shed 4 bases and J shed 7 bases, with 12 bases lying between them.

The chain is built from TRBV7-8 and TRBJ1-2, with D possibly being TRBD1 (6 bases). The CDR3 runs 14 residues. Germline CDR1 reads SGHVS; CDR2 reads FQNEAQ. V lost 0 bases, J lost 3 bases, and 8 bases lay in between. This chain's CDR3 is CASSLAGGDYGYTF. In DNA form, the CDR3 reads TGTGCCAGCAGCTTAGCAGGGGGGGACTATGGCTACACCTTC.

To note about this clone: One end of the junction is discordant with germline, which a read error may explain. CDR3 coding DNA: TGCAGCGTTGAAACGGAGCGCTATAGCTACACCTTC. Amino acid sequence: CSVETERYSYTF. The V gene is TRBV29-1, the J gene TRBJ1-2; no clear D. Germline CDR1 SQVTM, CDR2 ANQGSEA. This CDR3 contains 12 residues.

V gene TRBV3-1 (or the pseudogene TRBV3-2) combines with J gene TRBJ1-2, with D possibly matching TRBD1 (5 bases). CDR1 and CDR2 (germline): LGHDT, YNNKEL (reference sequence). Trimming left V 2 bases short and J 6 bases short, with 13 bases between. The CDR3 loop spans 14 amino acids. CDR3 region: CASSQYQGADGYTF. CDR3 coding DNA: TGTGCCAGCAGCCAATACCAAGGGGCAGATGGCTACACCTTC.

The chain links TRBV28 to TRBJ1-1; D might be TRBD1 (6 bases). V lost 5 bases, J lost 4 bases, and 17 bases lay in between. The CDR3 extends over 15 amino acids. CDR1 MDHEN and CDR2 SYDVKM come from the germline V gene. CDR3 coding DNA: TGTGCCAGCAGTACACAGGGTGGCGTGTTCACTGAAGCTTTCTTT. As protein: CASSTQGGVFTEAFF.

The genes are TRBV7-9 and TRBJ1-2; the D gene is possibly TRBD1 (5 bases). Germline values: CDR1 SEHNR, CDR2 FQNEAQ (reference sequence). The CDR3 contains 13 residues. V dropped 5 bases and J dropped 7 bases, with 14 bases sitting between them. This chain's CDR3 is CASSPRDRGGYTF. CDR3 bases: TGTGCCAGCAGCCCCCGAGACAGAGGTGGCTACACCTTC.

V gene TRBV28 combines with J gene TRBJ1-4, with unresolved D. V gave up 4 bases and J gave up 7 bases, with 19 bases separating them. The germline gives CDR1 MDHEN, CDR2 SYDVKM. The CDR3 runs 16 residues. The CDR3 reads CASSSRWSETGEKLFF. The CDR3 coding sequence is TGTGCCAGCAGTTCCCGTTGGTCCGAGACGGGTGAAAAACTGTTTTTT.

This chain's CDR3 is CASSRGTGLRGTEAFF. CDR3 DNA: TGTGCCAGCAGCCGGGGGACAGGGCTAAGAGGCACTGAAGCTTTCTTT. This chain joins TRBV7-9 and TRBJ1-1; 9 bases are shared with TRBD1. This CDR3 is 16 amino acids long. The germline gives CDR1 SEHNR, CDR2 FQNEAQ (reference sequence). The trim removed 5 bases at V and 4 bases at J, leaving 11 bases unmatched.

The gene calls are TRBV11-3 and TRBJ2-7; 8 positions agree with TRBD1. CDR1 is SGHNT and CDR2 is YENEEA in the germline V gene. J lost 6 bases, V lost 5 bases, and 6 bases had no gene match. The CDR3 sequence is 13 residues long. The CDR3 DNA reads as TGTGCCAGCAGCGAGGACAGGGTCGGCGAGCAGTACTTC. It codes for CASSEDRVGEQYF.

The chain employs TRBV7-8 and TRBJ1-2; D is ambiguous. There are 15 residues in the CDR3. Between the trimmed V and J ends, which lost 1 base and 3 bases, there was a span of 12 bases. CDR1 and CDR2 from the germline V gene are SGHVS and FQNEAQ. The CDR3 coding sequence is TGTGCCAGCAGCTTAGGCCGCCAGGAACACTATGGCTACACCTTC. Its protein is CASSLGRQEHYGYTF.

CDR3 nucleotides: TGTGCCAGCAGTTTGGGAGGGGAGGCCTATGGCTACACCTTC. It translates to CASSLGGEAYGYTF. The chain joins TRBV28 to TRBJ1-2; D perhaps matches TRBD1 (5 bases). CDR1 and CDR2 from the germline V gene are MDHEN and SYDVKM. Between the trimmed V and J ends, which lost 3 bases and 4 bases, there was a span of 12 bases. The CDR3 runs 14 residues.

CDR3 nucleotide sequence: TGCGCCAGCAGCTTGACTAGCGGGAGCACAGATACGCAGTATTTT. Translation gives CASSLTSGSTDTQYF. The rearrangement uses TRBV5-1 and TRBJ2-3, with 9 nucleotides matching TRBD2. The CDR3 runs 15 residues. The trim removed 1 base at V and 0 bases at J, leaving 0 bases unmatched. CDR1 and CDR2 (germline): SGHRS, YFSETQ.

This clone was counted a single time. The rearrangement links TRBV9 to TRBJ2-3; TRBD2 agrees at 10 bases. Germline V CDR1 and CDR2: SGDLS, YYNGEE. J lost 1 base, V lost 4 bases, and 6 bases had no gene match. The CDR3 has 16 residues. The CDR3 bases are TGTGCCAGCAGCTCACCCGGACTAGCGGGCACAGATACGCAGTATTTT. It codes for CASSSPGLAGTDTQYF.

The chain couples TRBV18 to TRBJ1-3; perhaps TRBD1 as D (5 bases). Trimming cost V 6 bases and J 2 bases, with 17 bases left between them. CDR3 size: 16 residues. Germline V lookup: CDR1 KGHSH, CDR2 LQKENI. DNA of the CDR3: TGTGCCAGCTCCCCCCTGGAGGGGAGTCCTGGAAACACCATATATTTT. This sequence encodes CASSPLEGSPGNTIYF. The full variable domain, in which reference TRBV18 and TRBJ1-3 provide the parts outside the CDR3, is NAGVMQNPRHLVRRRGQEARLRCSPMKGHSHVYWYRQLPEEGLKFMVYLQKENIIDESGMPKERFSAEFPKEGPSILRIQQVVRGDSAAYFCASSPLEGSPGNTIYFGEGSWLTVV.

This clone was seen a handful of times. The J gene is TRBJ1-5, the V gene TRBV2; the match to TRBD1 covers 9 bases. V lost 7 bases, J lost 1 base, and 2 bases stayed unmatched. Germline CDR1 is SNHLY and CDR2 is FYNNEI. The CDR3 loop spans 14 amino acids. The CDR3 nucleotides are TGTGCCAGCATGGACAGGGGAAGCAATCAGCCCCAGCATTTT. It codes for CASMDRGSNQPQHF. Supplemented by reference TRBV2 and TRBJ1-5, the full variable domain reads EPEVTQTPSHQVTQMGQEVILRCVPISNHLYFYWYRQILGQKVEFLVSFYNNEISEKSEIFDDQFSVERPDGSNFTLKIRSTKLEDSAMYFCASMDRGSNQPQHFGDGTRLSIL.

The chain uses TRBV27 and TRBJ2-1; 12 nucleotides match TRBD1. V lost 4 bases and J lost 7; bases outside the gene matches: 2. Per germline, CDR1 MNHEY and CDR2 SMNVEV (reference sequence). The CDR3 totals 14 residues. The CDR3 sequence is CASSWDRGPNEQFF. CDR3 DNA: TGTGCCAGCAGTTGGGACAGGGGGCCTAATGAGCAGTTCTTC.

The chain joins TRBV19 to TRBJ1-5, with D possibly matching TRBD1 (6 bases). V gave up 9 bases and J gave up 5 bases, with 20 bases separating them. This CDR3 is 15 amino acids long. Germline CDR1 reads LNHDA; CDR2 reads SQIVND (reference sequence). The CDR3 DNA reads TGTGCCAGCCAGAGGGACAAGGGGGTGGATCAGCCCCAGCATTTT. Protein sequence: CASQRDKGVDQPQHF.

This rearrangement joins TRBV7-9 to TRBJ2-1, with 12 bases identical to TRBD2. After removal of 5 bases from V and 5 bases from J, the junction contained 7 bases not matched to a gene. The V gene's germline CDR1 is SEHNR and CDR2 FQNEAQ (reference sequence). This CDR3 contains 16 residues. This CDR3 is CASSPSSGGANNEQFF. CDR3 sequence (DNA): TGTGCCAGCAGCCCCTCTAGCGGGGGGGCCAACAATGAGCAGTTCTTC.

DNA for the CDR3: TGTGCCAGCAGTTCGGGGGTCTATGGCTACACCTTC. It yields the protein CASSSGVYGYTF. This chain links TRBV6-5 with TRBJ1-2; D might be TRBD1 (5 bases). Trimming stripped 4 bases from V and 4 bases from J, with 7 bases between. The length of the CDR3 is 12 residues. Germline CDR1 and CDR2: MNHEY and SVGAGI.

The rearrangement links TRBV5-1 to TRBJ2-7; TRBD1 is a possible D gene (7 bases). The CDR3 sequence is 13 residues long. Trimming removed 2 bases at V and 7 bases at J, with 13 bases between. Germline V gene data show CDR1 as SGHRS and CDR2 as YFSETQ. CDR3 nucleotide sequence: TGCGCCAGCAGCTTCGAGACAGGGAGGGAGCAGTACGTC. Translation gives CASSFETGREQYV.

The rearrangement uses TRBV28 and TRBJ1-2, with 8 bases that match TRBD1. CDR1 and CDR2 from the germline V gene are MDHEN and SYDVKM. The CDR3 length is 16 residues. Trimming removed 5 bases from V and 6 bases from J; junction bases left unmatched: 14. The chain's CDR3 is CASSPSRTGYNHGYTF. The CDR3 DNA reads as TGTGCCAGCAGTCCATCGCGGACAGGGTACAACCATGGCTACACCTTC.

This chain uses TRBV9 with TRBJ2-1; a possible D gene is TRBD2 (5 bases). Deletions cut 4 bases from V and 1 base from J, with 12 bases between. Germline loops: CDR1 SGDLS, CDR2 YYNGEE. The CDR3 length is 15 residues. The CDR3 region is CASSPREKSYNEQFF. The CDR3 region has the DNA TGTGCCAGCAGCCCCCGGGAAAAATCCTACAATGAGCAGTTCTTC.

This chain connects TRBV28 to TRBJ1-5, with 8 nucleotides matching TRBD1. The length of the CDR3 is 18 residues. The V segment lost 4 bases and the J segment 1 base; nucleotides outside the gene matches: 12. Germline CDR1 MDHEN, CDR2 SYDVKM. CDR3 in DNA: TGTGCCAGCAGTTGGGGCCAGACAGGGGCGGTGAGCAATCAGCCCCAGCATTTT. As protein: CASSWGQTGAVSNQPQHF. Drawing the rest from reference TRBV28 and TRBJ1-5, the complete variable domain is DVKVTQSSRYLVKRTGEKVFLECVQDMDHENMFWYRQDPGLGLRLIYFSYDVKMKEKGDIPEGYSVSREKKERFSLILESASTNQTSMYLCASSWGQTGAVSNQPQHFGDGTRLSIL.

This chain uses TRBV14 with TRBJ2-3, with unresolved D. The CDR3 is 14 residues long. In germline, CDR1 is SGHDN, CDR2 FVKESK. V lost 6 bases, J lost 0 bases, and 10 bases lay in between. CDR3 protein: CASRARQSTDTQYF. CDR3 DNA: TGTGCCAGCAGGGCCAGACAAAGCACAGATACGCAGTATTTT.

The chain employs TRBV7-8 and TRBJ1-2; D is possibly TRBD1 (6 bases). The length of the CDR3 is 16 residues. Germline CDR1 SGHVS, CDR2 FQNEAQ. Trimming took 4 bases from V and 5 from J, leaving 20 bases between them. This CDR3 reads CASSSPDSPLGYGYTF. CDR3 in DNA: TGTGCCAGCAGCTCCCCGGACAGCCCTCTAGGGTATGGCTACACCTTC.

The chain recombines TRBV4-2 with TRBJ2-2; the D is unclear. The germline V gene has CDR1 LGHNA and CDR2 YNFKEQ. Trimming stripped 2 bases from V and 9 bases from J, with 19 bases between. This CDR3 spans 16 amino acids. The CDR3 protein is CASSQQSARIIRELFF. CDR3 bases: TGTGCCAGCAGCCAACAGAGCGCTAGAATAATTCGGGAGCTGTTTTTT.

The gene calls are TRBV5-4 and TRBJ1-4, with D possibly matching TRBD1 (6 bases). Trimming removed 4 bases from V and 8 bases from J, with 15 bases in between. This CDR3 has 14 amino acids. Looked up from germline, CDR1 is SGHNT and CDR2 is YYREEE (reference sequence). This chain's CDR3 is CASSIGGVGEKLFF. CDR3 DNA sequence: TGTGCCAGCAGCATAGGGGGGGTTGGCGAAAAACTGTTTTTT.